These 13 T cell receptor beta chains were all obtained from the same sample, sequenced in a study of blood T cells in healthy people across ages. A J-beta primer mix and a sample-barcoded 5' primer were used in a second PCR of about 6 to 12 cycles. TCRdb independently ran MiXCR on the 5' RACE reads; one entry per CDR3 protein. This sample has hundreds of thousands of distinct CDR3 sequences, with 40% to 50% found just once. The sequenced sample was blood. These receptors were taken from an elderly man in good health.

J is TRBJ1-1 and V is TRBV6-6, with no clear D. CDR3 length equals 12 residues. V gave up 8 bases and J gave up 1 base, with 8 bases separating them. Per germline, CDR1 MNHNY and CDR2 SVGAGI (reference sequence). The CDR3 protein is CASLTGNTEAFF. CDR3 sequence (DNA): TGTGCCAGCTTGACGGGGAACACTGAAGCTTTCTTT.

The rearrangement links TRBV9 to TRBJ2-1; no reliable D call. Germline CDR1 SGDLS, CDR2 YYNGEE. V was shortened by 0 bases and J by 5 bases, with 6 bases between the two germline ends. The CDR3 sequence is 13 residues long. CDR3 coding DNA: TGTGCCAGCAGCGTAGATCTGGACAATGAGCAGTTCTTC. Its translation: CASSVDLDNEQFF.

There are a few counts of this clonotype. The chain is built from TRBV4-3 and TRBJ2-1; a weak D match, TRBD2 (6 bases). Per the germline V gene, CDR1 is LGHNA and CDR2 is YSLEER. Trimming left V 1 base short and J 13 bases short, with 20 bases between. The CDR3 is made up of 15 amino acids. The CDR3 region has the DNA TGCGCCAGCAGCCAAGGAACCTTGACGGGGGAGACCCAGTTCTTC. This sequence encodes CASSQGTLTGETQFF.

The chain is built from TRBV5-1 and TRBJ2-7, with 13 bases lining up with TRBD2. Germline V gene sequence: CDR1 SGHRS, CDR2 YFSETQ. CDR3 length: 16 residues. V shed 0 bases, J shed 7 bases, and the junction held 7 bases outside the gene matches. The CDR3 coding sequence is TGCGCCAGCAGCTTGGCCTGGACTAGCGGGAGAAATGAGCAGTACTTC. Translation: CASSLAWTSGRNEQYF.

V usage is TRBV28 and J usage is TRBJ2-1; 7 bases fit TRBD2. The CDR3 runs to 19 residues. After removal of 5 bases from V and 0 bases from J, the junction contained 16 bases not matched to a gene. The germline CDR1 and CDR2 sequences are MDHEN and SYDVKM. The CDR3 loop is CASSPWDYKRGSSYNEQFF. CDR3 in DNA: TGTGCCAGCAGTCCCTGGGACTACAAGCGAGGTAGCTCCTACAATGAGCAGTTCTTC. The full variable domain, rest sourced from reference TRBV28 and TRBJ2-1, is DVKVTQSSRYLVKRTGEKVFLECVQDMDHENMFWYRQDPGLGLRLIYFSYDVKMKEKGDIPEGYSVSREKKERFSLILESASTNQTSMYLCASSPWDYKRGSSYNEQFFGPGTRLTVL.

The count of this clonotype is one. A much bigger clone sits one base away, suggesting this may be a read error. V is TRBV10-2 and J is TRBJ2-7; D perhaps matches TRBD2 (5 bases). Trimming cost V 3 bases and J 12 bases, with 21 bases left between them. Germline loops: CDR1 WSHSY, CDR2 SAAADI. This CDR3 has 14 residues. The CDR3 loop is CASSESLGSLDPYF. In nucleotides, the CDR3 is TGCGCCAGCAGTGAATCACTAGGCTCACTAGACCCGTACTTC.

This chain uses TRBV20-1 with TRBJ2-1; D remains ambiguous. CDR3 length equals 15 residues. The V end lost 0 bases, the J end lost 0 bases, and 9 bases lay between the germline ends. From germline, CDR1 is DFQATT and CDR2 SNEGSKA (reference sequence). The CDR3 protein is CSARDQGPSYNEQFF. As DNA, the CDR3 is TGCAGTGCTAGAGATCAAGGGCCCTCCTACAATGAGCAGTTCTTC.

The gene calls are TRBV6-2 or TRBV6-3 and TRBJ2-2; TRBD1 agrees at 7 bases. From germline, CDR1 is MNHEY and CDR2 SVGEGT. The CDR3 is 17 residues long. J lost 0 bases, V lost 5 bases, and 9 bases had no gene match. The CDR3 sequence is CASSGRRQGTNTGELFF. In nucleotides, the CDR3 is TGTGCCAGCAGTGGTCGAAGACAGGGCACGAACACCGGGGAGCTGTTTTTT.

The chain links TRBV7-2 to TRBJ2-3; D ambiguous. Germline CDR1 and CDR2: SGHTA and FQGNSA. The CDR3 has 13 amino acids. Trimming removed 6 bases from V and 2 bases from J, with 9 bases in between. The DNA of the CDR3 is TGTGCCAGCAGACGCTCTTCCACAGATACGCAGTATTTT. It encodes CASRRSSTDTQYF.

The chain uses TRBV28 and TRBJ2-7, with D tentatively TRBD1 (6 bases). V was pared by 7 bases and J by 4 bases, with 17 bases between. This CDR3 is built from 14 residues. The germline V gene has CDR1 MDHEN and CDR2 SYDVKM. In DNA, the CDR3 is TGTGCCAGCATCCCCCAGGGGATACGGTACGAGCAGTACTTC. Protein: CASIPQGIRYEQYF.

In this sample, this clonotype turned up once. This chain connects TRBV4-3 to TRBJ1-6, with D possibly matching TRBD1 (6 bases). The CDR3 has 19 residues. The germline CDR1 and CDR2 sequences are LGHNA and YSLEER. Trimming removed 0 bases at V and 2 bases at J, with 17 bases between. CDR3 bases: TGCGCCAGCAGCCAAGATCTGGGAGGGGGGGGCACCTATAATTCACCCCTCCACTTT. Amino acids: CASSQDLGGGGTYNSPLHF.

With respect to this clonotype: A much larger clone lies a single base off, so this may be a read error. This sequence joins TRBV7-2 and TRBJ2-1, with 9 bases that match TRBD1. CDR1 and CDR2 from the germline V gene are SGHTA and FQGNSA. The CDR3 has 15 residues. J lost 9 bases, V lost 2 bases, and 8 bases had no gene match. The CDR3 nucleotides read TGTGCCAGCAGCTTATCCCCGGGACAGGGTGGTGAGCAGTTCTTC. Its translation: CASSLSPGQGGEQFF.

This clonotype has only a few counts. V and J are TRBV14 and TRBJ1-1; D gene unclear. V lost 0 bases, J lost 5 bases, and 16 bases lay in between. Per the germline V gene, CDR1 is SGHDN and CDR2 is FVKESK. The CDR3 has 16 residues. The CDR3 region is CASSQDVGSVWTEAFF. CDR3 bases: TGTGCCAGCAGCCAAGATGTGGGGAGTGTATGGACTGAAGCTTTCTTT.